This T cell receptor (beta chain) was sequenced for a study of PD-L1 blockade in urothelial cancer. TCRdb's copy holds only in-frame clones and misses some; the assay was immunoSEQ multiplex PCR. The profile covers 100,000 or so clones, with around 93% appearing a single time and 0.75% to 0.95% taken by the ten largest. This CDR3 has 15 amino acids. The germline V gene has CDR1 SGDLS and CDR2 YYNGEE. V lost 0 bases and J 3 bases, leaving 11 bases between the germline ends. The receptor was isolated from an elderly woman with urothelial cancer. The specimen was PBMCs, collected around atezolizumab (anti-PD-L1) treatment. V is TRBV9 and J is TRBJ2-3, with TRBD2 as a possible D gene (5 bases). The CDR3 coding sequence is TGTGCCAGCAGCGTAGGAGGGATCGGGACAGATACGCAGTATTTT. Translated, it gives CASSVGGIGTDTQYF. The complete variable domain, with remaining parts taken from reference TRBV9 and TRBJ2-3, reads DSGVTQTPKHLITATGQRVTLRCSPRSGDLSVYWYQQSLDQGLQFLIQYYNGEERAKGNILERFSAQQFPDLHSELNLSSLELGDSALYFCASSVGGIGTDTQYFGPGTRLTVL.